The 2 T cell receptor beta chains reported below all come from one sample, sequenced in a study of T cell changes during pregnancy in multiple sclerosis. The assay was immunoSEQ multiplex PCR, and TCRdb's table has in-frame clones only and misses some. The sample shows roughly 48,000 clones, 80% to 95% of them seen only once. This specimen was CD4+ T cells from peripheral blood mononuclear cells, taken in the third trimester of pregnancy. The receptors come from a female donor with multiple sclerosis, enrolled in a pregnancy study.

The V and J genes are TRBV5-1 and TRBJ2-7; D is uncertain. The CDR3 loop spans 14 amino acids. Deletions cut 0 bases from V and 2 bases from J, with 9 bases between. Germline values: CDR1 SGHRS, CDR2 YFSETQ. CDR3 residues: CASSLEQIPYEQYF. The CDR3 nucleotides are TGCGCCAGCAGCTTGGAACAGATTCCCTACGAGCAGTACTTC.

This chain uses TRBV27 with TRBJ1-1; 8 nucleotides match TRBD1. After removal of 3 bases from V and 1 base from J, the junction contained 1 base not matched to a gene. CDR1 and CDR2 from the germline V gene are MNHEY and SMNVEV (reference sequence). The CDR3 length is 14 residues. CDR3 region: CASSFTGGNTEAFF. In nucleotides, the CDR3 is TGTGCCAGCAGTTTCACAGGGGGGAACACTGAAGCTTTCTTT.